The 24 T cell receptor beta chains below all came from one sample that was sequenced in a study of Ad26.COV2.S vaccination and SARS-CoV-2 variants. Measured with immunoSEQ multiplex PCR; TCRdb has only the in-frame clones, and not every one. This sample has fewer than 900,000 clones; more than 70% occur once, and the top ten carry approximately 1.5%. Treatment noted: 19 received Ad26.COV2.S at low or high dose, single or two shots; several received placebo; per-sample allocation not given. Day 63 after the first vaccine or placebo injection was the time point for sampling. Sequences were derived from peripheral blood, sampled in a trial of Ad26.COV2.S vaccine versus placebo. These receptor sequences come from a person aged 18-60 years who received the Ad26.COV2.S COVID-19 vaccine or a placebo.

V usage is TRBV7-2 and J usage is TRBJ2-5; D might be TRBD2 (6 bases). The CDR3 extends over 14 amino acids. Trimming pared 4 bases from V and 2 bases from J, leaving 11 bases between. Germline V gene data show CDR1 as SGHTA and CDR2 as FQGNSA. The CDR3 DNA is TGTGCCAGCAGCTCATGGGACTTGCAAGAGACCCAGTACTTC. This codes for CASSSWDLQETQYF.

The J gene is TRBJ2-7, the V gene TRBV7-3, with TRBD1 matching over 10 bases. The CDR3 has 14 amino acids. Germline trimming cut 5 bases from V and 10 bases from J; bases unmatched to any gene: 11. Germline V lookup: CDR1 SGHTA, CDR2 FQGTGA. The CDR3: CASSPGTGALDQYF. Written as DNA, the CDR3 is TGTGCCAGCAGCCCCGGGACAGGGGCCCTCGACCAGTACTTC.

The V gene is TRBV18, the J gene TRBJ1-5, with D perhaps TRBD1 (5 bases). Trimming took off 1 base at V and 2 bases at J, with 12 bases between the two ends. The CDR3 is made up of 16 amino acids. CDR1 and CDR2 (germline): KGHSH, LQKENI. DNA of the CDR3: TGTGCCAGCTCACCACAGGTAGGGGAGCGCAATCAGCCCCAGCATTTT. It translates to CASSPQVGERNQPQHF.

V gene TRBV5-1 combines with J gene TRBJ2-1, with 8 bases identical to TRBD2. CDR3 size: 15 residues. Germline lookup yields CDR1 SGHRS and CDR2 YFSETQ. The trim removed 4 bases at V and 5 bases at J, leaving 8 bases unmatched. As DNA, the CDR3 is TGCGCCAGCAGCCCCGGGACTAGAGCGAACAATGAGCAGTTCTTC. Translation: CASSPGTRANNEQFF.

The V gene is TRBV30, the J gene TRBJ1-3; 7 bases line up with TRBD1. Germline assignment: CDR1 GTSNPN and CDR2 SVGIG (reference sequence). This CDR3 region has 15 residues. V lost 5 bases and J lost 0; bases outside the gene matches: 7. CDR3 amino acids: CAWLADRFSGNTIYF. In DNA form, the CDR3 reads TGTGCCTGGTTAGCGGACAGGTTCTCTGGAAACACCATATATTTT.

CDR3 bases: TGTGCCAGCAGCTCCTCCGGGACCTCAAGCTCCTACGAGCAGTACTTC. As protein: CASSSSGTSSSYEQYF. The chain joins TRBV7-9 to TRBJ2-7; the D gene could be TRBD1 or TRBD2 (5 bases each). Germline V gives CDR1 SEHNR, CDR2 FQNEAQ (reference sequence). V lost 4 bases to trimming and J lost 0 bases, with 16 bases between them. This CDR3 is 16 amino acids long.

The chain couples TRBV19 to TRBJ1-2; possibly TRBD1 for D (5 bases). Germline CDR1 is LNHDA and CDR2 is SQIVND (reference sequence). V lost 0 bases to trimming and J lost 8 bases, with 13 bases between them. The CDR3 loop spans 14 amino acids. The CDR3 DNA sequence: TGTGCCAGTAGTATAGAACAGGCTAACTCCGGCTACACCTTC. Residues: CASSIEQANSGYTF.

In regard to this clone: Other nucleotide sequences from this sample produce the same CDR3. The chain links TRBV7-9 to TRBJ2-1; TRBD2 is a possible D gene (5 bases). Germline V lookup: CDR1 SEHNR, CDR2 FQNEAQ (reference sequence). The CDR3 has 14 amino acids. Trimming cost V 5 bases and J 10 bases, with 18 bases left between them. This chain's CDR3 is CASSPLSGQQEQFF. CDR3 DNA sequence: TGTGCCAGCAGCCCATTGAGCGGTCAACAAGAGCAGTTCTTC.

The CDR3 is CASSPWTGLGEQYF. In nucleotides, the CDR3 is TGTGCCAGCTCACCATGGACAGGCCTGGGGGAGCAGTACTTC. This chain connects TRBV18 to TRBJ2-7; 7 positions agree with TRBD1. Germline assignment: CDR1 KGHSH and CDR2 LQKENI. V dropped 2 bases and J dropped 7; count of bases not matched to a gene: 8. CDR3 size: 14 residues.

A few counts support this clone. V usage is TRBV5-1 and J usage is TRBJ2-7; 7 bases fit TRBD1. From germline, CDR1 is SGHRS and CDR2 YFSETQ. Trimming took 3 bases from V and 4 from J; bases not matched to a gene: 10. The CDR3 contains 15 residues. This chain's CDR3 is CASSSQTGFWYEQYF. In nucleotides, the CDR3 is TGCGCCAGCAGCTCCCAGACAGGGTTTTGGTACGAGCAGTACTTC.

The rearrangement uses TRBV24-1 and TRBJ2-1, with D possibly matching TRBD2 (6 bases). This CDR3 is built from 11 residues. V shed 5 bases and J shed 8 bases, with 6 bases lying between them. Germline CDR1 KGHDR, CDR2 SFDVKD. The CDR3, as DNA: TGTGCCACCAGTGGGGGGGATGAGCAGTTCTTC. This gives the protein CATSGGDEQFF.

The gene calls are TRBV5-4 and TRBJ2-3, with D possibly being TRBD1 or TRBD2 (5 bases each). Looked up from germline, CDR1 is SGHNT and CDR2 is YYREEE (reference sequence). The V end was cut by 0 bases, the J end by 0 bases, with 11 bases between. The CDR3 is 16 amino acids. The CDR3 DNA follows: TGTGCCAGCAGCTTGGCCGGGGCCAGTAGCACAGATACGCAGTATTTT. As protein: CASSLAGASSTDTQYF.

The table lists this clone with a count of one. V usage is TRBV6-5 and J usage is TRBJ2-3, with TRBD1 matching over 7 bases. Germline CDR1 MNHEY, CDR2 SVGAGI. CDR3 length: 13 amino acids. With V trimmed by 5 bases and J by 4 bases, 3 bases remained unmatched. CDR3 in amino acids: CASSNQGADTQYF. CDR3 coding DNA: TGTGCCAGCAGTAATCAGGGGGCAGATACGCAGTATTTT.

The rearrangement joins TRBV9 to TRBJ2-5; 11 nucleotides line up with TRBD2. Germline loops: CDR1 SGDLS, CDR2 YYNGEE. The length of the CDR3 is 15 residues. With V trimmed by 0 bases and J by 5 bases, 3 bases remained unmatched. DNA for the CDR3: TGTGCCAGCAGCGTAGGGGGACTAGCGGTTGAGACCCAGTACTTC. It is translated as CASSVGGLAVETQYF.

V and J are TRBV2 and TRBJ1-2; a possible D gene is TRBD1 (5 bases). Germline CDR1 is SNHLY and CDR2 is FYNNEI. V gave up 4 bases and J gave up 4 bases, with 13 bases separating them. CDR3 length: 14 residues. Here the CDR3 reads CASSVPGQGYGYTF. In nucleotides, the CDR3 is TGTGCCAGCAGTGTCCCAGGGCAGGGCTATGGCTACACCTTC.

This chain uses TRBV12-3 or TRBV12-4 with TRBJ1-4; no clear D. The CDR3 is 13 amino acids. V lost 3 bases and J 4 bases, leaving 6 bases between the germline ends. The CDR3 here is CASSFGFNEKLFF. DNA for the CDR3: TGTGCCAGCAGTTTCGGTTTTAATGAAAAACTGTTTTTT.

This clone was seen once. CDR3 sequence (DNA): TGCGCCAGCAGCAGGGACAGGGACGAGCAGTACTTC. Translating gives CASSRDRDEQYF. The V call is TRBV5-1, the J call TRBJ2-7; 9 bases align to TRBD1. The CDR3 loop spans 12 amino acids. Unmatched junction bases numbered 1, after V lost 4 bases and J lost 5 bases. Per the germline V gene, CDR1 is SGHRS and CDR2 is YFSETQ.

The V and J genes are TRBV7-2 and TRBJ2-2; D is unresolved. V lost 4 bases to trimming and J lost 4 bases, with 13 bases between them. This CDR3 has 15 residues. Germline lookup yields CDR1 SGHTA and CDR2 FQGNSA. Here the CDR3 DNA reads TGTGCCAGCAGCTCGGCCCTAATATCCACCGGGGAGCTGTTTTTT. It encodes CASSSALISTGELFF.

The CDR3 DNA reads as TGTGCCAGCACAAGATCCACAGATACGCAGTATTTT. It translates to CASTRSTDTQYF. This chain joins TRBV6-5 and TRBJ2-3; D unresolved. The CDR3 sequence is 12 residues long. Germline V gene sequence: CDR1 MNHEY, CDR2 SVGAGI. The ends were cut back, 7 bases at V and 2 bases at J, with 7 bases in the middle.

The chain carries TRBV18 and TRBJ2-7, with 14 bases matching TRBD2. The CDR3 loop spans 16 amino acids. Germline CDR1 KGHSH, CDR2 LQKENI. Trimming removed 3 bases from V and 1 base from J; junction bases left unmatched: 2. Written as DNA, the CDR3 is TGTGCCAGCTCACCTAGGACTAGCGGGAGGTCCTACGAGCAGTACTTC. Its translation: CASSPRTSGRSYEQYF.

This clone has a single count. The rearrangement joins TRBV5-5 to TRBJ1-2; TRBD1 matches 8 bases. The CDR3 is made up of 12 amino acids. Looked up from germline, CDR1 is SGHKS and CDR2 is YYEKEE (reference sequence). V lost 4 bases, J lost 10 bases, and 6 bases stayed unmatched. In nucleotides, the CDR3 is TGTGCCAGCAGCGATGGACAGGGACTCTACACCTTC. Translation: CASSDGQGLYTF.

CDR3 nucleotides: TGTGCCTGTAAATGGCGGCGCGAGCAGTACTTC. Translated, it gives CACKWRREQYF. V usage is TRBV30 and J usage is TRBJ2-7, with D uncertain. Germline values: CDR1 GTSNPN, CDR2 SVGIG (reference sequence). The V gene lost 6 bases and the J gene lost 6 bases, with 12 bases spanning the gap. This CDR3 contains 11 residues. Combining the CDR3 with reference TRBV30 and TRBJ2-7 gives the whole variable domain SQTIHQWPATLVQPVGSPLSLECTVEGTSNPNLYWYRQAAGRGLQLLFYSVGIGQISSEVPQNLSASRPQDRQFILSSKKLLLSDSGFYLCACKWRREQYFGPGTRLTVT.

This rearrangement joins TRBV7-9 to TRBJ1-2; D might be TRBD1 (5 bases). Looked up from germline, CDR1 is SEHNR and CDR2 is FQNEAQ (reference sequence). Trimming took 1 base from V and 4 from J, leaving 7 bases between them. This CDR3 has 13 residues. The CDR3 DNA sequence: TGTGCCAGCAGCTTAGTCGGGGGCTATGGCTACACCTTC. This sequence encodes CASSLVGGYGYTF. Looking up the rest from reference TRBV7-9 and TRBJ1-2 gives the full variable domain: DTGVSQNPRHKITKRGQNVTFRCDPISEHNRLYWYRQTLGQGPEFLTYFQNEAQLEKSRLLSDRFSAERPKGSFSTLEIQRTEQGDSAMYLCASSLVGGYGYTFGSGTRLTVV.

The chain couples TRBV7-9 to TRBJ2-1, with D unclear. CDR1 and CDR2 from the germline V gene are SEHNR and FQNEAQ (reference sequence). This CDR3 region has 13 residues. With 4 bases removed from V and 5 bases from J, the gap between germline ends came to 9 bases. The CDR3 spells CASSWYGDNEQFF. The CDR3 DNA reads TGTGCCAGCAGCTGGTATGGAGACAATGAGCAGTTCTTC.